The next 8 T cell receptor beta chains were all read from a single sample in a study of identical twins (dated by TCRdb to the mid-2010s). To prepare the library, 5' RACE was applied. Sequencing took place on an Illumina HiSeq 2000. TCRdb cleaned the public reads at Q25 with fastp, built clones with MiXCR and kept in-frame beta chains. For every CDR3 protein sequence, its rows merge into one entry that carries the most common genes and DNA. In this sample the table shows 1.5 million or so distinct CDR3 sequences, less than 40% of which occur a single time. Approximately 0.25% of the sample rests with the top ten. The sample comprised cord blood. These receptors came from a newborn girl in good health.

This rearrangement joins TRBV12-3 or TRBV12-4 to TRBJ1-4; D may be TRBD1 (5 bases). Trimming removed 6 bases from V and 4 bases from J, with 12 bases in between. This CDR3 is 14 amino acids long. The CDR3, as DNA: TGTGCCAGCAGGCGCCGGGGCCGTAATGAAAAACTGTTTTTT. Amino acids: CASRRRGRNEKLFF.

The rearrangement uses TRBV18 and TRBJ2-5; possible D gene TRBD1, 5 bases. The CDR3 sequence is 13 residues long. The V and J ends lost 2 bases and 4 bases respectively, with 8 bases between them. Per germline, CDR1 KGHSH and CDR2 LQKENI. The CDR3 DNA follows: TGTGCCAGCTCACCAGCCAGGGTAGAGACCCAGTACTTC. This gives the protein CASSPARVETQYF.

The chain joins TRBV20-1 to TRBJ2-7, with 8 bases lining up with TRBD2. This CDR3 is built from 13 residues. Germline CDR1 DFQATT, CDR2 SNEGSKA (reference sequence). V dropped 6 bases and J dropped 5; count of bases not matched to a gene: 9. CDR3 region: CSAAGLVYNEQYF. DNA for the CDR3: TGCAGTGCAGCGGGACTAGTCTACAACGAGCAGTACTTC.

This clonotype turned up a few times. This sequence joins TRBV7-2 and TRBJ2-7; D perhaps matches TRBD1 (5 bases). CDR3 length equals 15 residues. CDR1 and CDR2 from the germline V gene are SGHTA and FQGNSA. V shed 2 bases and J shed 7 bases, with 18 bases lying between them. CDR3 sequence (DNA): TGTGCCAGCAGCTTACGACAGCCCCCCTACAATGAGCAGTACTTC. Translated: CASSLRQPPYNEQYF.

The V call is TRBV20-1, the J call TRBJ2-3; TRBD2 matches 10 bases. CDR1 DFQATT and CDR2 SNEGSKA come from the germline V gene (reference sequence). V lost 7 bases and J lost 1; bases outside the gene matches: 8. The CDR3 runs to 15 residues. Here the CDR3 reads CSVLVGTSGTDTQYF. DNA for the CDR3: TGCAGTGTTCTAGTCGGGACTAGCGGCACAGATACGCAGTATTTT.

The rearrangement uses TRBV6-5 and TRBJ2-7; D might be TRBD1 (6 bases). Germline V lookup: CDR1 MNHEY, CDR2 SVGAGI. This CDR3 has 13 residues. Trimming removed 2 bases at V and 6 bases at J, with 11 bases between. The CDR3 nucleotides read TGTGCCAGCAGTTACCCGGACAGCAGCGAGCAGTACTTC. Its translation is CASSYPDSSEQYF.

This chain links TRBV18 with TRBJ1-2, with TRBD1 as a possible D gene (5 bases). This CDR3 region has 15 residues. With 2 bases removed from V and 7 bases from J, the gap between germline ends came to 17 bases. CDR1 is KGHSH, CDR2 LQKENI, per germline. The chain's CDR3 is CASSPAYFGGAGYTF. The CDR3 DNA follows: TGTGCCAGCTCACCAGCTTACTTTGGCGGGGCTGGCTACACCTTC. The variable domain in full, with the rest retrieved from reference TRBV18 and TRBJ1-2, is NAGVMQNPRHLVRRRGQEARLRCSPMKGHSHVYWYRQLPEEGLKFMVYLQKENIIDESGMPKERFSAEFPKEGPSILRIQQVVRGDSAAYFCASSPAYFGGAGYTFGSGTRLTVV.

The CDR3 sequence is CASSTWDREADTQYF. The DNA for the CDR3 is TGTGCCAGCAGTACCTGGGACAGGGAGGCCGATACGCAGTATTTT. The rearrangement joins TRBV28 to TRBJ2-3; TRBD1 aligns across 9 bases. After removal of 5 bases from V and 6 bases from J, the junction contained 9 bases not matched to a gene. CDR1 is MDHEN, CDR2 SYDVKM, per germline. The CDR3 is made up of 15 amino acids.